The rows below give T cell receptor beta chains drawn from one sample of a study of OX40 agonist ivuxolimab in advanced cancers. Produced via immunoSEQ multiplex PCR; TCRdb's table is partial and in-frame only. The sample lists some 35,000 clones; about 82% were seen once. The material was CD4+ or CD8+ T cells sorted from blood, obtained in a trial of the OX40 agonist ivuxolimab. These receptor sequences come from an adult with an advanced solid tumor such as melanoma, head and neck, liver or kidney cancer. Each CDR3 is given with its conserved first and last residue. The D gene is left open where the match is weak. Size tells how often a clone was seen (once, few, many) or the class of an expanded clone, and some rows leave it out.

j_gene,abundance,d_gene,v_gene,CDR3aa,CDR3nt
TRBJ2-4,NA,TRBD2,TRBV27,CASRGGSWTKNIQYF,TGTGCCAGCAGAGGCGGGAGTTGGACCAAAAACATTCAGTACTTC
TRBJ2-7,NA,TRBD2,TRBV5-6,CASSRSGTAHEQYF,TGTGCCAGCAGTCGCAGCGGGACGGCTCACGAGCAGTACTTC
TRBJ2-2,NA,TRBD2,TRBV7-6,CASSSFLAGATNGELFF,TGTGCCAGCAGCTCTTTTCTAGCGGGAGCTACAAACGGGGAGCTGTTTTTT
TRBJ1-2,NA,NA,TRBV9,CASSVSSTYYGYTF,TGTGCCAGCAGCGTCAGTAGCACGTACTATGGCTACACCTTC
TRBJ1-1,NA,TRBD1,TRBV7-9,CASSGRQGNTEAFF,TGTGCCAGCAGCGGGAGACAGGGGAACACTGAAGCTTTCTTT
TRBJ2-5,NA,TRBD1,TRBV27,CASSFGTGGQETQYF,TGTGCCAGCAGTTTTGGGACAGGGGGCCAAGAGACCCAGTACTTC
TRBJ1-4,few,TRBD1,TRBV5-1,CASSDGQGAANEKLFF,TGCGCCAGCAGCGACGGACAGGGGGCGGCTAATGAAAAACTGTTTTTT
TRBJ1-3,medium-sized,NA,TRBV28,CASSWGVSSRNTIYF,TGTGCCAGCAGTTGGGGGGTCTCGTCGCGAAACACCATATATTTT
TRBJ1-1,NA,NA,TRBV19,CASRGQLDPEAFF,TGTGCCAGTAGAGGACAGCTAGATCCTGAAGCTTTCTTT
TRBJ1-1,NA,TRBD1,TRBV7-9,CASSPPGTGVEAFF,TGTGCCAGCAGCCCTCCCGGGACAGGGGTAGAAGCTTTCTTT
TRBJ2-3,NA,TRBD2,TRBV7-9,CASSLVRTREDTQYF,TGTGCCAGCAGCTTAGTACGGACTAGAGAGGATACGCAGTATTTT
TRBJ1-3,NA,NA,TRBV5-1,CASSSAAGNTIYF,TGCGCCAGCAGCTCAGCCGCTGGAAACACCATATATTTT
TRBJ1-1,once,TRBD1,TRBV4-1,CASSLQRDSGTEAFF,TGCGCCAGCAGCCTTCAAAGGGACAGCGGAACTGAAGCTTTCTTT
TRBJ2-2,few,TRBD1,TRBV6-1,CASSPGTGDTGELFF,TGTGCCAGCAGCCCCGGGACAGGGGACACCGGGGAGCTGTTTTTT
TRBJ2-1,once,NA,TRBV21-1,CASTELQQFF,TGTGCCAGCACTGAACTTCAGCAGTTCTTC
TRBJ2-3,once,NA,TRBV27,CASSSDPIAGFTDTQYF,TGTGCCAGCAGTTCCGACCCAATCGCGGGATTCACAGATACGCAGTATTTT
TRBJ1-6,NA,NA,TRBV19,CASLDSLNSPLHF,TGTGCCAGTTTGGACAGTCTAAATTCACCCCTCCACTTT
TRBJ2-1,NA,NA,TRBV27,CASSVDIYNEQFF,TGTGCCAGCAGTGTGGACATCTACAATGAGCAGTTCTTC
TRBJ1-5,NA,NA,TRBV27,CASRRDSLRGDQPQHF,TGTGCCAGCAGACGCGACAGCCTTCGGGGGGATCAGCCCCAGCATTTT
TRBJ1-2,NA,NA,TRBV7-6,CASSSHPSANYGYTF,TGTGCCAGCAGCTCCCACCCTTCGGCTAACTATGGCTACACCTTC
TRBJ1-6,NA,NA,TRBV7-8,CASGALRNSPLHF,TGTGCCAGCGGGGCCTTACGGAATTCACCCCTCCACTTT
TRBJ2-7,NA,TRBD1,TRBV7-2,CASSLGLGTGLHEQYF,TGTGCCAGCAGCTTAGGGCTCGGGACAGGGCTCCACGAGCAGTACTTC
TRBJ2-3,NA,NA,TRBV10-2,CASSDGFTDTQYF,TGCGCCAGCAGTGACGGCTTCACAGATACGCAGTATTTT
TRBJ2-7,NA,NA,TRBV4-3,CASSQEGAWQGASYEQYF,TGCGCCAGCAGCCAAGAAGGGGCCTGGCAGGGTGCGTCCTACGAGCAGTACTTC
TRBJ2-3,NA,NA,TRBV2,CASSEADRASTDTQYF,TGTGCCAGCAGTGAGGCTGACAGAGCTAGCACAGATACGCAGTATTTT
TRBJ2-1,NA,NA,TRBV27,CASSLSPSNEQFF,TGTGCCAGCAGTTTATCACCTAGCAATGAGCAGTTCTTC
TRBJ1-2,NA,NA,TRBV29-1,CSVENPARYFGYTF,TGCAGCGTCGAGAACCCAGCGCGTTACTTTGGCTACACCTTC